These T cell receptor beta chains were read from a single sample in a study of blood T cell repertoires in COVID-19. TCRdb's table, derived via immunoSEQ multiplex PCR, lists solely in-frame clones and lacks some. The sample records over 200,000 clones, around 85% being singletons. Sequenced: PBMCs or T cells enriched from blood (not recorded which). All receptors come from a man aged 35-49 years who had recovered from COVID-19. Each CDR3 is given with its conserved first and last residue. The D gene is left open where the match is weak. Not every row has a clone size; where given, it reads once, few, many or a size class.

D gene: NA; J gene: TRBJ2-7; CDR3 length: 13; clone size: NA; V gene: TRBV27; CDR3 DNA: TGTGCCAGCAGTTTCGGGGGGCGTCGAGAGCAGTACTTC; CDR3 protein: CASSFGGRREQYF
D gene: NA; J gene: TRBJ2-2; CDR3 length: 13; clone size: few; V gene: TRBV11-2; CDR3 DNA: TGTGCCAGCAGCTTACAGGGGACCGGGGAGCTGTTTTTT; CDR3 protein: CASSLQGTGELFF
D gene: NA; J gene: TRBJ1-6; CDR3 length: 13; clone size: NA; V gene: TRBV5-1; CDR3 DNA: TGCGCCAGCAGCTTGGGAGGTTCGTCACCCCTCCACTTT; CDR3 protein: CASSLGGSSPLHF
D gene: TRBD1; J gene: TRBJ2-3; CDR3 length: 15; clone size: NA; V gene: TRBV28; CDR3 DNA: TGTGCCAGCAGTTTGGGGGGACAGGGCGCAGATACGCAGTATTTT; CDR3 protein: CASSLGGQGADTQYF
D gene: NA; J gene: TRBJ1-5; CDR3 length: 16; clone size: NA; V gene: TRBV4-1; CDR3 DNA: TGCGCCAGCAGCCCGCCACCTGGCGGGGGCAATCAGCCCCAGCATTTT; CDR3 protein: CASSPPPGGGNQPQHF
D gene: NA; J gene: TRBJ2-7; CDR3 length: 12; clone size: NA; V gene: TRBV15; CDR3 DNA: TGTGCCACCAGCAGAGATGGGGCCGAGCAGTACTTC; CDR3 protein: CATSRDGAEQYF
D gene: TRBD1; J gene: TRBJ1-5; CDR3 length: 13; clone size: NA; V gene: TRBV19; CDR3 DNA: TGTGCCAGTATCGACAGGGGTGGGCAGCCCCAGCATTTT; CDR3 protein: CASIDRGGQPQHF
D gene: NA; J gene: TRBJ1-1; CDR3 length: 16; clone size: NA; V gene: TRBV18; CDR3 DNA: TGTGCCAGCTCACCCAGGGACAACCTGCAGAACACTGAAGCTTTCTTT; CDR3 protein: CASSPRDNLQNTEAFF
D gene: TRBD1; J gene: TRBJ2-7; CDR3 length: 14; clone size: NA; V gene: TRBV28; CDR3 DNA: TGTGCCAGCAGTTTACGACAGGGGTCCTACGAGCAGTACTTC; CDR3 protein: CASSLRQGSYEQYF
D gene: TRBD2; J gene: TRBJ2-1; CDR3 length: 13; clone size: NA; V gene: TRBV14; CDR3 DNA: TGTGCCAGCAGCCAAGCCGGGAGGGGAGAGCAGTTCTTC; CDR3 protein: CASSQAGRGEQFF
D gene: TRBD1; J gene: TRBJ2-5; CDR3 length: 14; clone size: NA; V gene: TRBV19; CDR3 DNA: TGTGCCAGTAAGGGGACAGGCCTGCAAGAGACCCAGTACTTC; CDR3 protein: CASKGTGLQETQYF
D gene: NA; J gene: TRBJ2-1; CDR3 length: 15; clone size: NA; V gene: TRBV9; CDR3 DNA: TGTGCCAGCAGCGTGGGGCCAAATTTATACAATGAGCAGTTCTTC; CDR3 protein: CASSVGPNLYNEQFF
D gene: NA; J gene: TRBJ1-1; CDR3 length: 15; clone size: once; V gene: TRBV5-1; CDR3 DNA: TGCGCCAGCAGCTCGACCCCAGGGGCGCACACTGAAGCTTTCTTT; CDR3 protein: CASSSTPGAHTEAFF
D gene: NA; J gene: TRBJ2-7; CDR3 length: 15; clone size: NA; V gene: TRBV4-2; CDR3 DNA: TGTGCCAGCAGCCAAGATCCGCGGAGACGCTACGAGCAGTACTTC; CDR3 protein: CASSQDPRRRYEQYF
D gene: TRBD1; J gene: TRBJ1-6; CDR3 length: 16; clone size: once; V gene: TRBV10-3; CDR3 DNA: TGTGCCATCAGGGGAGCCGTAGGACAGGATGAAGCACCCCTCCACTTT; CDR3 protein: CAIRGAVGQDEAPLHF
D gene: TRBD2; J gene: TRBJ2-3; CDR3 length: 15; clone size: NA; V gene: TRBV11-3; CDR3 DNA: TGTGCCAGCAGCCAAGGGCGGGAGGGCTGGAATACGCAGTATTTT; CDR3 protein: CASSQGREGWNTQYF
D gene: NA; J gene: TRBJ2-7; CDR3 length: 13; clone size: NA; V gene: TRBV7-9; CDR3 DNA: TGTGCCAGCCAGCGGAAGGGTACCTACGAGCAGTACTTC; CDR3 protein: CASQRKGTYEQYF
D gene: NA; J gene: TRBJ2-7; CDR3 length: 12; clone size: NA; V gene: TRBV7-9; CDR3 DNA: TGTGCCAGCAGCTTAAGCGAGTACGAGCAGTACTTC; CDR3 protein: CASSLSEYEQYF
D gene: TRBD1; J gene: TRBJ2-1; CDR3 length: 13; clone size: few; V gene: TRBV2; CDR3 DNA: TGTGCCTTCCGGGACAGGGGGTACAATGAGCAGTTCTTC; CDR3 protein: CAFRDRGYNEQFF
D gene: NA; J gene: TRBJ1-1; CDR3 length: 18; clone size: NA; V gene: TRBV4-1; CDR3 DNA: TGCGCCAGCAGCCAAGATCTGCTAAGTAGGGGCTATAACACTGAAGCTTTCTTT; CDR3 protein: CASSQDLLSRGYNTEAFF
D gene: TRBD1; J gene: TRBJ1-2; CDR3 length: 13; clone size: NA; V gene: TRBV27; CDR3 DNA: TGTGCCAGCAGTACACGGGACAGCTTTGGCTACACCTTC; CDR3 protein: CASSTRDSFGYTF
D gene: NA; J gene: TRBJ2-1; CDR3 length: 15; clone size: NA; V gene: TRBV3-1/TRBV3-2; CDR3 DNA: TGTGCCAGCAGGCACAACCGGGACTTTGACAATGAGCAGTTCTTC; CDR3 protein: CASRHNRDFDNEQFF
D gene: TRBD1; J gene: TRBJ2-7; CDR3 length: 16; clone size: NA; V gene: TRBV7-6; CDR3 DNA: TGTGCCAGCAGCTTAGAACCGGGACAGGGGACCTACGAGCAGTACTTC; CDR3 protein: CASSLEPGQGTYEQYF
D gene: TRBD1; J gene: TRBJ1-2; CDR3 length: 16; clone size: few; V gene: TRBV27; CDR3 DNA: TGTGCCAGCAGGGGACAGGGACCTGGGACTAACTATGGCTACACCTTC; CDR3 protein: CASRGQGPGTNYGYTF
D gene: NA; J gene: TRBJ1-6; CDR3 length: 13; clone size: NA; V gene: TRBV27; CDR3 DNA: TGTGCCAGCAGCCCCAGGGTTTGGGGACCCCTCCACTTT; CDR3 protein: CASSPRVWGPLHF
D gene: NA; J gene: TRBJ1-6; CDR3 length: 12; clone size: NA; V gene: TRBV6-5; CDR3 DNA: TGTGCCGGAAGTACAGGGAATTCACCCCTCCACTTT; CDR3 protein: CAGSTGNSPLHF
D gene: TRBD1; J gene: TRBJ2-3; CDR3 length: 14; clone size: NA; V gene: TRBV30; CDR3 DNA: TGTGCCTGGAGTGGAGGGGGCCAGTCAGTTACGCAGTATTTT; CDR3 protein: CAWSGGGQSVTQYF
D gene: NA; J gene: TRBJ2-7; CDR3 length: 17; clone size: NA; V gene: TRBV5-1; CDR3 DNA: TGCGCCAGCAGCTTGGTAACCGGATCCACAGGGTTTGACGAGCAGTACTTC; CDR3 protein: CASSLVTGSTGFDEQYF
D gene: NA; J gene: TRBJ2-7; CDR3 length: 12; clone size: NA; V gene: TRBV2; CDR3 DNA: TGTGCCAGCAGGGGGACTCCCTACGAGCAGTACTTC; CDR3 protein: CASRGTPYEQYF
D gene: TRBD1; J gene: TRBJ2-1; CDR3 length: 13; clone size: NA; V gene: TRBV4-1; CDR3 DNA: TGCGCCAGCAGCCAAGGACAGGGGGATGAGCAGTTCTTC; CDR3 protein: CASSQGQGDEQFF
D gene: NA; J gene: TRBJ2-5; CDR3 length: 14; clone size: NA; V gene: TRBV19; CDR3 DNA: TGTGCCAGTAGTATCAGGGATTTGCAAGAGACCCAGTACTTC; CDR3 protein: CASSIRDLQETQYF
D gene: TRBD1; J gene: TRBJ1-5; CDR3 length: 15; clone size: once; V gene: TRBV5-4; CDR3 DNA: TGTGCCAGCAGCGAAGGGACAGCTAGCAATCAGCCCCAGCATTTT; CDR3 protein: CASSEGTASNQPQHF
D gene: NA; J gene: TRBJ1-1; CDR3 length: 13; clone size: NA; V gene: TRBV2; CDR3 DNA: TGTGCCAGCAGTGACAGGATCAACACTGAAGCTTTCTTT; CDR3 protein: CASSDRINTEAFF
D gene: NA; J gene: TRBJ1-2; CDR3 length: 14; clone size: NA; V gene: TRBV19; CDR3 DNA: TGTGCCAGTAGTATATCGCAGGGGAACTATGGCTACACCTTC; CDR3 protein: CASSISQGNYGYTF
D gene: TRBD1; J gene: TRBJ2-2; CDR3 length: 15; clone size: NA; V gene: TRBV3-1/TRBV3-2; CDR3 DNA: TGTGCCAGCAGCCAAGGGGACAGGGACACCGGGGAGCTGTTTTTT; CDR3 protein: CASSQGDRDTGELFF
D gene: NA; J gene: TRBJ2-2; CDR3 length: 13; clone size: NA; V gene: TRBV7-2; CDR3 DNA: TGTGCCAGCAGCTTAGGCGGGACCGGGGAGCTGTTTTTT; CDR3 protein: CASSLGGTGELFF
D gene: NA; J gene: TRBJ2-7; CDR3 length: 14; clone size: NA; V gene: TRBV5-1; CDR3 DNA: TGCGCCAGCAGCTTGGTTCCGGGAATGTACGAGCAGTACTTC; CDR3 protein: CASSLVPGMYEQYF
D gene: TRBD2; J gene: TRBJ2-3; CDR3 length: 17; clone size: NA; V gene: TRBV9; CDR3 DNA: TGTGCCAGCAGCGTCAACTCCAGGGCTAGCGGCCCAGATACGCAGTATTTT; CDR3 protein: CASSVNSRASGPDTQYF
D gene: NA; J gene: TRBJ1-1; CDR3 length: 14; clone size: few; V gene: TRBV7-9; CDR3 DNA: TGTGCCAGCAGCTTAGGTTTCCGGAACACTGAAGCTTTCTTT; CDR3 protein: CASSLGFRNTEAFF
D gene: NA; J gene: TRBJ2-6; CDR3 length: 14; clone size: NA; V gene: TRBV2; CDR3 DNA: TGTGCCAGCAGTGGGGCGCCCGGGGCCAACGTCCTGACTTTC; CDR3 protein: CASSGAPGANVLTF
D gene: TRBD2; J gene: TRBJ2-1; CDR3 length: 15; clone size: NA; V gene: TRBV6-5; CDR3 DNA: TGTGCCAGCGCGGCTAGCGGAGTGGGGATGAGTGAGCAGTTCTTC; CDR3 protein: CASAASGVGMSEQFF
D gene: NA; J gene: TRBJ2-7; CDR3 length: 14; clone size: NA; V gene: TRBV2; CDR3 DNA: TGTGCCAGCAAGGGGAGCCCGGGGGCCTACGAGCAGTACTTC; CDR3 protein: CASKGSPGAYEQYF
D gene: TRBD1; J gene: TRBJ1-5; CDR3 length: 15; clone size: NA; V gene: TRBV10-3; CDR3 DNA: TGTGCCATCAGTGATTCAGGACAGGGGAAGCAGCCCCAGCATTTT; CDR3 protein: CAISDSGQGKQPQHF
D gene: TRBD2; J gene: TRBJ2-1; CDR3 length: 14; clone size: NA; V gene: TRBV29-1; CDR3 DNA: TGCAGCCTCCAACTAGCGGGAGTTTACGATGAGCAGTTCTTC; CDR3 protein: CSLQLAGVYDEQFF
D gene: NA; J gene: TRBJ1-1; CDR3 length: 14; clone size: few; V gene: TRBV5-1; CDR3 DNA: TGCGCCAGCAGCTCGTCAAACCCCACAGCCGAAGCTTTCTTT; CDR3 protein: CASSSSNPTAEAFF
D gene: TRBD1; J gene: TRBJ1-1; CDR3 length: 13; clone size: NA; V gene: TRBV19; CDR3 DNA: TGTGCCACTAGACAGGGAGGGGGCACTGAAGCTTTCTTT; CDR3 protein: CATRQGGGTEAFF
D gene: TRBD2; J gene: TRBJ2-7; CDR3 length: 16; clone size: NA; V gene: TRBV10-2; CDR3 DNA: TGCGCCAGTATGAGACTAGCGGGAGTCTCTCCTTACGAGCAGTACTTC; CDR3 protein: CASMRLAGVSPYEQYF
D gene: TRBD1; J gene: TRBJ2-3; CDR3 length: 16; clone size: NA; V gene: TRBV7-9; CDR3 DNA: TGTGCCAGCAGCTCCCGGGACAGGGTTTCCCCAGATACGCAGTATTTT; CDR3 protein: CASSSRDRVSPDTQYF
D gene: NA; J gene: TRBJ2-7; CDR3 length: 11; clone size: NA; V gene: TRBV5-4; CDR3 DNA: TGTGCCAGCTCGGGAGAATACGAGCAGTACTTC; CDR3 protein: CASSGEYEQYF
D gene: NA; J gene: TRBJ2-4; CDR3 length: 15; clone size: NA; V gene: TRBV15; CDR3 DNA: TGTGCCACCAGCAGAGAATCATTAGCCAAAAACATTCAGTACTTC; CDR3 protein: CATSRESLAKNIQYF
D gene: NA; J gene: TRBJ2-7; CDR3 length: 13; clone size: NA; V gene: TRBV19; CDR3 DNA: TGTGCCAGTAGGGGGCAGGGCAACTACGAGCAGTACTTC; CDR3 protein: CASRGQGNYEQYF
D gene: TRBD2; J gene: TRBJ2-3; CDR3 length: 18; clone size: once; V gene: TRBV28; CDR3 DNA: TGTGCCAGCAGTTTAATTTCCCGACCGGGAGGGCCTCCAGATACGCAGTATTTT; CDR3 protein: CASSLISRPGGPPDTQYF
D gene: TRBD1; J gene: TRBJ2-7; CDR3 length: 16; clone size: NA; V gene: TRBV19; CDR3 DNA: TGTGCCAGTAGTCCGGGACAGGGGGGGAGCTCCTACGAGCAGTACTTC; CDR3 protein: CASSPGQGGSSYEQYF
D gene: TRBD2; J gene: TRBJ2-4; CDR3 length: 14; clone size: NA; V gene: TRBV7-9; CDR3 DNA: TGTGCCAGCAGTCAAAGGACTAGCGGGGACATTCAGTACTTC; CDR3 protein: CASSQRTSGDIQYF